This T cell receptor beta chain is drawn from a study of T cell repertoires in cytomegalovirus infection. Across the study: Use of recently identified HLA-C-restricted and well-studied HLA-B-restricted CMV epitopes was part of the study. CMV infection together with matching HLA type was indicated by public TCR beta signatures.

To note about this clonotype: As yet, its antigen is unknown.

The CDR3 is 15 amino acids. Trimming took off 6 bases at V and 0 bases at J, with 14 bases between the two ends. The germline V gene has CDR1 DFQATT and CDR2 SNEGSKA (reference sequence). Study conclusions and caveats: Cumulative frequency (of public TCR beta family members) identified carriers of CMV plus the relevant HLA.

From the reads, TCRdb called clonotypes with MiXCR, one entry per CDR3 protein. The sample consists of 900,000 to 950,000 distinct CDR3 sequences, approximately 33% of them appearing once. The TCR was taken from a human donor in good health (CMV status not recorded). Some clones in this sample may be carry-over from other donors' samples. Sequences were derived from cultured CD8+ T cells from PBMCs, sampled from culture after CMV antigen stimulation. The chain is built from TRBV20-1 and TRBJ1-4; D not certain. The DNA for the CDR3 is TGCAGTGCAGAACCCAGGAGGACAACTAATGAAAAACTGTTTTTT. This codes for CSAEPRRTTNEKLFF.